The rows below give T cell receptor beta chains drawn from one sample of a study of T cell responses to AZD1222 COVID-19 vaccine. TCRdb's table, derived via immunoSEQ multiplex PCR, lists solely in-frame clones and lacks some. This sample has some 100,000 clones; roughly 92% occur once, and the top ten carry 4% to 5%. The material sequenced was peripheral blood, taken on day 0 of AZD1222 vaccination. The receptors shown here come from an adult in good health. CDR3s include the opening cysteine and the closing phenylalanine or tryptophan. D genes are given only for firm matches. Clone size is given for some rows only: seen once, a few or many times, or a class if the clone is expanded.

cdr3_nt	cdr3_aa	d_call	j_call	cdr3_length	clone_size	v_call
TGCGCCAGCAGCCAAGGGCCAGGGGCCTCTAATGAAAAACTGTTTTTT	CASSQGPGASNEKLFF	-	TRBJ1-4	16	-	TRBV4-3
TGTGCCAGCCGCCTGGACAGGAGGTACGAGCAGTACTTC	CASRLDRRYEQYF	TRBD1	TRBJ2-7	13	-	TRBV6-5
TGTGCCTGGAGTGGTCTGGGGACGTACGGCTACACCTTC	CAWSGLGTYGYTF	-	TRBJ1-2	13	-	TRBV30
TGTGCCACAGGGTATCTTGCCTACGAGCAGTACTTC	CATGYLAYEQYF	-	TRBJ2-7	12	once	TRBV2
TGTGCCAGCAGCTTATGGGGGGATCAGCCCCAGCATTTT	CASSLWGDQPQHF	-	TRBJ1-5	13	-	TRBV7-9
TGTGCCAGCAAAGGGGACAGGGGGCAGATTTCACCCCTCCACTTT	CASKGDRGQISPLHF	TRBD1	TRBJ1-6	15	-	TRBV28
TGCGCCAGCAGCTTGGTTAACAGCGTAGACTATGGCTACACCTTC	CASSLVNSVDYGYTF	-	TRBJ1-2	15	-	TRBV5-1
TGTGCCATCAGGTCGACAGGGCTGGACACTGAAGCTTTCTTT	CAIRSTGLDTEAFF	TRBD1	TRBJ1-1	14	once	TRBV10-3
TGCAGTGGGGGCGGGGCGGAAACGCAGTATTTT	CSGGGAETQYF	-	TRBJ2-3	11	once	TRBV20-1
TGCGCCAGCAGCTTGAACAGGGGAACTTTCGGGGGGGCCCAAGAGACCCAGTACTTC	CASSLNRGTFGGAQETQYF	-	TRBJ2-5	19	-	TRBV5-1
TGCGCCAGCAGCCAAGTATCGCACGGGGAGCTGTTTTTT	CASSQVSHGELFF	-	TRBJ2-2	13	-	TRBV4-1
TGTGCCAGTAGTTCCCGACAGAACAATCAGCCCCAGCATTTT	CASSSRQNNQPQHF	-	TRBJ1-5	14	-	TRBV19
TGTGCCAGCAGTGAAGGAGGGAAGCTTCAGCCCCAGCATTTT	CASSEGGKLQPQHF	-	TRBJ1-5	14	-	TRBV6-1